This TCR beta chain comes out of a study of blood T cell repertoires in COVID-19 (dated by TCRdb to 2020 to 2021). Describing the broader study: The collaborator samples originated in the United States, Italy and Spain and spanned the acute and convalescent phases of COVID-19. The samples were drawn from the first 160 participants of the ongoing ImmuneRACE study and from 1,200 or so subjects provided by 6 global collaborators. A de-identified subject ID, COVID-19 status, age in years and sex were almost always included in the sample metadata. A freely available public database, intended as a resource for researchers studying the immune response to SARS-CoV-2, is where the repertoires were released. Where available, HLA class I and class II types were obtained from metadata supplied by the sample provider rather than from assay-based typing. Subjects who had been exposed to COVID-19, were actively infected with it, or had recovered from it provided the deeply sampled blood TCRbeta repertoires that made up the dataset. The prospective study material was composed of cDNA or gDNA derived from T cells, B-cell-depleted T cells, or PBMCs.

Overall results and qualifications from the work: The quantity of clinical and demographic metadata differed by source and by participant and was supplied without curation.

TCRbeta CDR3 regions were amplified from genomic DNA by means of the immunoSEQ Assay, a bias-controlled multiplex PCR. Concerning the study's data processing: Nucleated cell counts per sample were estimated from amplification of reference gene primers within the assay. To quantify the absolute abundance of each unique TCRbeta CDR3 rearrangement, sequence reads were collapsed and filtered. Productive Simpson clonality was computed per sample as the square root of Simpson's diversity index over productive rearrangements. Sourced from immuneACCESS, this table was stored by TCRdb with only in-frame sequences that have V and J called. A share of the clones is absent; for the studies checked, an unresolved V gene accounts for under half, and the remainder has no known explanation. V and J calls and clone size are those listed in that table; D and trimming were worked out from the DNA. For this sample there are 270,000 or so clones; just over 85% appear just once. The biggest ten clones account for around 3% of the sample.

Each collaborating institution followed its own protocols to collect whole blood in K2EDTA tubes. For TCRbeta analysis, collaborators shipped samples as frozen whole blood, isolated PBMCs, or DNA extracted from either of those sample types. Clipping removes 5 bases from V and 6 bases from J, with 7 as the unmatched junction base count. The CDR3 goes from the cysteine to the phenylalanine over 14 residues. CDR3 DNA only is kept here, 42 bases in frame from base 1. CDR1 and CDR2, looked up from the germline V gene, are SGHTA and FQGNSA. The count of this clone is one. The specificity of this receptor is unknown. No much larger clone exists at a distance of one base, and base qualities are not known.

Sequenced: peripheral blood. This chain joins TRBV7-2 to TRBJ2-5, and 9 junction bases match TRBD2. This receptor was taken from a woman in her 30s with active or convalescent COVID-19. The CDR3 region reads CASSARGGAKTQYF. The nucleotides read TGTGCCAGCAGCGCGCGGGGGGGCGCGAAGACCCAGTACTTC. The full variable domain, completed from the reference TRBV7-2 and TRBJ2-5 proteins outside the CDR3, reads GAGVSQSPSNKVTEKGKDVELRCDPISGHTALYWYRQSLGQGLEFLIYFQGNSAPDKSGLPSDRFSAERTGGSVSTLTIQRTQQEDSAVYLCASSARGGAKTQYFGPGTRLLVL.